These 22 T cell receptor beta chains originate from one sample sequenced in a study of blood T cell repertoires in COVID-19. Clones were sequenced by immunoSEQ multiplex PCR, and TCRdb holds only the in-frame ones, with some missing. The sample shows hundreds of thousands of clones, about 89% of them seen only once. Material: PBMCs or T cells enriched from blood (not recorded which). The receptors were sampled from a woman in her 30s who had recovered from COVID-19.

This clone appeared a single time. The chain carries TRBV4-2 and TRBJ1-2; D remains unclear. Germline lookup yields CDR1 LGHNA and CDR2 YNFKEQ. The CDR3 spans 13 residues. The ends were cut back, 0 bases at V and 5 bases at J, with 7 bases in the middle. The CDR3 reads CASSQDGVYGYTF. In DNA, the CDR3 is TGTGCCAGCAGCCAAGACGGTGTATATGGCTACACCTTC.

CDR3 sequence reads: CASSLLQGNTEAFF. CDR3 nucleotides: TGTGCCAGCAGTTTATTACAGGGGAACACTGAAGCTTTCTTT. V usage is TRBV7-9 and J usage is TRBJ1-1, with D maybe TRBD1 (6 bases). Per the germline V gene, CDR1 is SEHNR and CDR2 is FQNEAQ (reference sequence). Trimming took 6 bases from V and 1 from J, leaving 12 bases between them. CDR3 size: 14 residues. The full variable domain, rest sourced from reference TRBV7-9 and TRBJ1-1, is DTGVSQNPRHKITKRGQNVTFRCDPISEHNRLYWYRQTLGQGPEFLTYFQNEAQLEKSRLLSDRFSAERPKGSFSTLEIQRTEQGDSAMYLCASSLLQGNTEAFFGQGTRLTVV.

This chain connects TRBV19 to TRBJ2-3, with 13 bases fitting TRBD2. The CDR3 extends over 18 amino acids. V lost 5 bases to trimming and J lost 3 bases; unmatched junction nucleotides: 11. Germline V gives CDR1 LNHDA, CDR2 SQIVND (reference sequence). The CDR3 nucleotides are TGTGCCAGTAGTCCCCGGACTAGCGGGAGTTTTTCAACAGATACGCAGTATTTT. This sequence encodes CASSPRTSGSFSTDTQYF.

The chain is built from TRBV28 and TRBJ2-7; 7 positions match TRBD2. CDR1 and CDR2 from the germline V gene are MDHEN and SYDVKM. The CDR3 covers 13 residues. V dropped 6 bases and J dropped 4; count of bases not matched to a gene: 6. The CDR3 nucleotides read TGTGCCAGCAGCCCAGGTAGCGGGTACGAGCAGTACTTC. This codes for CASSPGSGYEQYF.

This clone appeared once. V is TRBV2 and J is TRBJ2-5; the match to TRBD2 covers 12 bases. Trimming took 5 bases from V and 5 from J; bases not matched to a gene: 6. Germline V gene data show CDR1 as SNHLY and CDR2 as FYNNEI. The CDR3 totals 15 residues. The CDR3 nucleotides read TGTGCCAGCAGTTTACTAGCGGGAGGAGGCGAGACCCAGTACTTC. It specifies CASSLLAGGGETQYF.

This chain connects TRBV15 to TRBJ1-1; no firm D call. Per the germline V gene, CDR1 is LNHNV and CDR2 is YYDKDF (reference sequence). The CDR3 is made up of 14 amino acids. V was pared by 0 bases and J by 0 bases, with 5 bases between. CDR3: CATSRDLVNTEAFF. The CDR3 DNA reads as TGTGCCACCAGCAGAGATCTAGTGAACACTGAAGCTTTCTTT. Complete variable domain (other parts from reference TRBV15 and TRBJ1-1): DAMVIQNPRYQVTQFGKPVTLSCSQTLNHNVMYWYQQKSSQAPKLLFHYYDKDFNNEADTPDNFQSRRPNTSFCFLDIRSPGLGDTAMYLCATSRDLVNTEAFFGQGTRLTVV.

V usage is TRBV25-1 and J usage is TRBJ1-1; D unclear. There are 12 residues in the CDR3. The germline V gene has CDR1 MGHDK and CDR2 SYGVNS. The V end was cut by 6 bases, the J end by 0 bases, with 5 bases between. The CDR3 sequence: CASRTLNTEAFF. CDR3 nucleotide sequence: TGTGCCAGCAGAACACTGAACACTGAAGCTTTCTTT.

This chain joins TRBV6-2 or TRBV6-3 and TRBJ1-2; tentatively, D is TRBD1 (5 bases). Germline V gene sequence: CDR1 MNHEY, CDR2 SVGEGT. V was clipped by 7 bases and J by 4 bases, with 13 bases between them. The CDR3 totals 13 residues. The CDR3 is CASTPGRAYGYTF. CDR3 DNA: TGTGCCAGCACCCCGGGCAGGGCCTATGGCTACACCTTC.

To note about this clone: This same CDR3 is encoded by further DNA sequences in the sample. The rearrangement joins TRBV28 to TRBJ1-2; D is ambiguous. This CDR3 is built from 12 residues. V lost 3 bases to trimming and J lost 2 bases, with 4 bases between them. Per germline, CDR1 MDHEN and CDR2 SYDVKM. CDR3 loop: CASSFSNYGYTF. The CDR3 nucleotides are TGTGCCAGCAGTTTTTCGAACTATGGCTACACCTTC.

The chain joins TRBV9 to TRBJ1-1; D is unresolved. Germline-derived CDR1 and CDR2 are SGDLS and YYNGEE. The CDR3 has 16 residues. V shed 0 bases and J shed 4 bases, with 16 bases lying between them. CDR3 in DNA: TGTGCCAGCAGCGTAGGGGAAGGGAACCGGGGCACTGAAGCTTTCTTT. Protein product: CASSVGEGNRGTEAFF.

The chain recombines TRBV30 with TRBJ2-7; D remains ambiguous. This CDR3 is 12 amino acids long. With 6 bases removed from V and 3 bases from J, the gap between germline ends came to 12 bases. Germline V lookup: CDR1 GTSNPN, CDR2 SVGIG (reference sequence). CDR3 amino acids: CACPGRGYEQYF. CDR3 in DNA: TGTGCCTGCCCTGGGCGTGGCTACGAGCAGTACTTC.

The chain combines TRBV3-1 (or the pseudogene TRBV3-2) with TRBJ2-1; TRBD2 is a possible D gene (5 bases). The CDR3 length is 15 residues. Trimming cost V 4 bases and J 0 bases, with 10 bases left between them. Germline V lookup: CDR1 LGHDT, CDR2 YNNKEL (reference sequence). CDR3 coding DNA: TGTGCCAGCAGCCTAGCGCTTAGCTCCTACAATGAGCAGTTCTTC. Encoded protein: CASSLALSSYNEQFF.

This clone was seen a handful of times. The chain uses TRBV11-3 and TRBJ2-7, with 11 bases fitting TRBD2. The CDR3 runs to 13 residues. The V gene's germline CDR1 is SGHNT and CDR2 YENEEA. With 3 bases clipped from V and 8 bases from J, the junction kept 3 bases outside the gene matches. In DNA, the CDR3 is TGTGCCAGCAGCTTCTCTAGCGGGAGGCAGCAGTACTTC. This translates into CASSFSSGRQQYF.

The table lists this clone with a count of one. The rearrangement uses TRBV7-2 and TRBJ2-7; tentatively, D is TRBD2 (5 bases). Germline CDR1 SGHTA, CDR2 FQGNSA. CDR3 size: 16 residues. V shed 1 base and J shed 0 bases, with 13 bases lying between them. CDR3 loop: CASSLGRSGYSYEQYF. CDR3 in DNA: TGTGCCAGCAGCTTAGGACGGAGCGGTTACTCCTACGAGCAGTACTTC.

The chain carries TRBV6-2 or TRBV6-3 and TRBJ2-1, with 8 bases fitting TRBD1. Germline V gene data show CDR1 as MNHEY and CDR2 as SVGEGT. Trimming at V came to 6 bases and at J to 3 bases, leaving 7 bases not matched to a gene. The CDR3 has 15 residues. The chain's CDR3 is CASSPQDRVYNEQFF. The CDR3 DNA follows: TGTGCCAGCAGCCCCCAGGACAGGGTCTACAATGAGCAGTTCTTC.

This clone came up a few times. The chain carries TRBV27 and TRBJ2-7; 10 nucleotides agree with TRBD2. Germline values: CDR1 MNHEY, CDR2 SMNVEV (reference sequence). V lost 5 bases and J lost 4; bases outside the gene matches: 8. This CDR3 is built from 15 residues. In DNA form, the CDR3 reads TGTGCCAGCAGTCCCTGGGCTAGCGGGAGTTACGAGCAGTACTTC. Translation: CASSPWASGSYEQYF.

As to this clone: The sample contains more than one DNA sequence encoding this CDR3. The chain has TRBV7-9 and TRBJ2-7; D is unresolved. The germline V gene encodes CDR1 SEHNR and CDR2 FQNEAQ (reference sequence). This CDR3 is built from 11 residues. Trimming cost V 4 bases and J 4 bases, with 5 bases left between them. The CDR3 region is CASSSTYEQYF. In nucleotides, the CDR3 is TGTGCCAGCAGCTCCACATACGAGCAGTACTTC.

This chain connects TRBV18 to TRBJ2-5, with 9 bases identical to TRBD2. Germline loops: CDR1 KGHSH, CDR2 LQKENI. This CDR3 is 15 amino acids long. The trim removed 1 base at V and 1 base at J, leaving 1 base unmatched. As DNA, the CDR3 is TGTGCCAGCTCACCACGGGGACTAGCCCAAGAGACCCAGTACTTC. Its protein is CASSPRGLAQETQYF.

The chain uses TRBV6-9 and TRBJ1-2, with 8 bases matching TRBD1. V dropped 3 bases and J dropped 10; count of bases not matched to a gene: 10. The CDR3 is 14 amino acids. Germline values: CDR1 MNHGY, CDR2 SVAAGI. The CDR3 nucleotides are TGTGCCAGCAGTTACAGGCAGGGGGCGTTCTCCTACACCTTC. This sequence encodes CASSYRQGAFSYTF.

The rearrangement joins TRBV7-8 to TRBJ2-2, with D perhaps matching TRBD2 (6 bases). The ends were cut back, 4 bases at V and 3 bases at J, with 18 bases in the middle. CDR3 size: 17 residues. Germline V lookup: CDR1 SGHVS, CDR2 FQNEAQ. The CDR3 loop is CASSYVKKGGHTGELFF. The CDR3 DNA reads TGTGCCAGCAGCTACGTTAAGAAGGGAGGCCACACCGGGGAGCTGTTTTTT. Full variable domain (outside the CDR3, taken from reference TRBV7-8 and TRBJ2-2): GAGVSQSPRYKVAKRGQDVALRCDPISGHVSLFWYQQALGQGPEFLTYFQNEAQLDKSGLPSDRFFAERPEGSVSTLKIQRTQQEDSAVYLCASSYVKKGGHTGELFFGEGSRLTVL.

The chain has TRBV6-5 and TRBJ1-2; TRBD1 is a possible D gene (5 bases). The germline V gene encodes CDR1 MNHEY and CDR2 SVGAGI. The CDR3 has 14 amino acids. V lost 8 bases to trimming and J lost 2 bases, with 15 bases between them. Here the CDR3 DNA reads TGTGCCAGCTGCCGGACACCGCGGAACTATGGCTACACCTTC. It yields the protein CASCRTPRNYGYTF.

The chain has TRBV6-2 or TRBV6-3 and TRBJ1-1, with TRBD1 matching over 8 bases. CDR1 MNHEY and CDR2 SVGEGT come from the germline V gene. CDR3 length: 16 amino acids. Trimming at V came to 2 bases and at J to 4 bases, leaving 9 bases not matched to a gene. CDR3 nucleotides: TGTGCCAGCAGTTACAAACAGGGGGAAGTCAGCACTGAAGCTTTCTTT. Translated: CASSYKQGEVSTEAFF.